Sequencing of this T cell receptor beta chain was carried out in a study of T cell repertoires in cytomegalovirus infection. The CDR3 runs to 10 residues. The V gene lost 5 bases and the J gene lost 7 bases, with 3 bases spanning the gap. Per germline, CDR1 SEHNR and CDR2 FQNEAQ (reference sequence). In this sample, this clonotype turned up many times. One entry per CDR3 protein, called by TCRdb with MiXCR from the reads. The sample records almost 550,000 distinct CDR3 sequences, 16% being singletons. Sequencing used CD8+ T cells from PBMCs. The TCR originated in a human donor in good health (CMV status not recorded). Some clones in this sample may be carry-over from other donors' samples. The V call is TRBV7-9, the J call TRBJ2-1, with D uncertain. The CDR3 is CASSANEQFF. In DNA, the CDR3 is TGTGCCAGCAGCGCGAATGAGCAGTTCTTC. The variable domain in full, with the rest retrieved from reference TRBV7-9 and TRBJ2-1, is DTGVSQNPRHKITKRGQNVTFRCDPISEHNRLYWYRQTLGQGPEFLTYFQNEAQLEKSRLLSDRFSAERPKGSFSTLEIQRTEQGDSAMYLCASSANEQFFGPGTRLTVL.